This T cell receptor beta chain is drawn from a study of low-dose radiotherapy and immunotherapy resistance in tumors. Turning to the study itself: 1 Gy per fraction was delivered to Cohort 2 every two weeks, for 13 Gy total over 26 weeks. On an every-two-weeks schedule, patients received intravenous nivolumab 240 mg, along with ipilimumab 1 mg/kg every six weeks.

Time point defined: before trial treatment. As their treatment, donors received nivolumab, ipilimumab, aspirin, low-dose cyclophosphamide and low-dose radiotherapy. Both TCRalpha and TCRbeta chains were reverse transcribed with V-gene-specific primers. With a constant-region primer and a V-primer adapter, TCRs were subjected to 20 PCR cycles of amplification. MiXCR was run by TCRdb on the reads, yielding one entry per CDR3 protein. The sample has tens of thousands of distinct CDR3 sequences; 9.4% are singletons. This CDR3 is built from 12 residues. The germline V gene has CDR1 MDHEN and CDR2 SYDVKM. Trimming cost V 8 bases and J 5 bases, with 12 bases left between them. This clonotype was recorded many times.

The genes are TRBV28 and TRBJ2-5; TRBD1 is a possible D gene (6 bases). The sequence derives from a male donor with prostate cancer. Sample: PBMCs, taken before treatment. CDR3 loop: CASLQGTETQYF. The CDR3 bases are TGTGCCAGCCTACAGGGTACGGAGACCCAGTACTTC.